This entry lists 7 T cell receptor beta chains sequenced from one sample in a study of blood T cells in healthy people across ages. Using a J-beta primer mix together with a sample-barcoded 5' primer, a second PCR was run for roughly 7 to 12 cycles. MiXCR was run by TCRdb on the 5' RACE reads, yielding one entry per CDR3 protein. Of around 790,000 distinct CDR3 sequences in the sample, more than 40% were seen once. Sample: blood. These receptors came from a man aged 55 to 70 in good health.

This rearrangement joins TRBV19 to TRBJ2-1, with 7 bases fitting TRBD1. Germline lookup yields CDR1 LNHDA and CDR2 SQIVND (reference sequence). The CDR3 extends over 14 amino acids. V lost 4 bases to trimming and J lost 8 bases; unmatched junction nucleotides: 8. The CDR3 spells CASSNDRALDEQFF. The CDR3 DNA follows: TGTGCCAGTAGTAACGACAGGGCCTTGGATGAGCAGTTCTTC.

The rearrangement uses TRBV6-5 and TRBJ1-6; unclear D gene. Per germline, CDR1 MNHEY and CDR2 SVGAGI. V lost 6 bases to trimming and J lost 10 bases, with 13 bases between them. The CDR3 totals 13 residues. DNA for the CDR3: TGTGCCAGCAGAGAAACCCTCAGGTCACCCCTCCACTTT. Translated, it gives CASRETLRSPLHF.

This sequence joins TRBV6-2 or TRBV6-3 and TRBJ2-5; no clear D. The germline CDR1 and CDR2 sequences are MNHEY and SVGEGT. Trimming removed 5 bases from V and 5 bases from J, with 9 bases in between. CDR3 length: 12 amino acids. The CDR3 DNA is TGTGCCAGCAGTAACCCCGTGGAGACCCAGTACTTC. This translates into CASSNPVETQYF.

V and J are TRBV4-3 and TRBJ1-2; D is ambiguous. Germline V gene data show CDR1 as LGHNA and CDR2 as YSLEER. Trimming stripped 1 base from V and 2 bases from J, with 14 bases between. This CDR3 comprises 16 residues. The CDR3 sequence: CASSQGPWGGNYGYTF. In DNA form, the CDR3 reads TGCGCCAGCAGCCAAGGGCCTTGGGGAGGGAACTATGGCTACACCTTC.

The table lists this clonotype with a few counts. The chain recombines TRBV4-3 with TRBJ1-5, with D tentatively TRBD1 (6 bases). Trimming stripped 0 bases from V and 3 bases from J, with 15 bases between. The CDR3 consists of 17 residues. From germline, CDR1 is LGHNA and CDR2 YSLEER. The CDR3 nucleotides read TGCGCCAGCAGCCAAGAAAGAGGGGGGACAACCAATCAGCCCCAGCATTTT. Protein sequence: CASSQERGGTTNQPQHF.

The CDR3 DNA is TGTGCCAGCAGCTCTCCACAGGTCGGGGAAAAACTGTTTTTT. Translation gives CASSSPQVGEKLFF. This chain connects TRBV6-5 to TRBJ1-4; D is perhaps TRBD1 (5 bases). CDR3 length: 14 residues. The ends were cut back, 6 bases at V and 8 bases at J, with 16 bases in the middle. Germline assignment: CDR1 MNHEY and CDR2 SVGAGI.

This clonotype has just a few counts. This CDR3 is CASSSGGTPDQPQHF. For the CDR3, the DNA is TGTGCCAGCAGTTCCGGTGGGACACCAGATCAGCCCCAGCATTTT. The gene calls are TRBV12-3 or TRBV12-4 and TRBJ1-5, with D tentatively TRBD1 (6 bases). Deletions cut 4 bases from V and 5 bases from J, with 15 bases between. This CDR3 has 15 residues.